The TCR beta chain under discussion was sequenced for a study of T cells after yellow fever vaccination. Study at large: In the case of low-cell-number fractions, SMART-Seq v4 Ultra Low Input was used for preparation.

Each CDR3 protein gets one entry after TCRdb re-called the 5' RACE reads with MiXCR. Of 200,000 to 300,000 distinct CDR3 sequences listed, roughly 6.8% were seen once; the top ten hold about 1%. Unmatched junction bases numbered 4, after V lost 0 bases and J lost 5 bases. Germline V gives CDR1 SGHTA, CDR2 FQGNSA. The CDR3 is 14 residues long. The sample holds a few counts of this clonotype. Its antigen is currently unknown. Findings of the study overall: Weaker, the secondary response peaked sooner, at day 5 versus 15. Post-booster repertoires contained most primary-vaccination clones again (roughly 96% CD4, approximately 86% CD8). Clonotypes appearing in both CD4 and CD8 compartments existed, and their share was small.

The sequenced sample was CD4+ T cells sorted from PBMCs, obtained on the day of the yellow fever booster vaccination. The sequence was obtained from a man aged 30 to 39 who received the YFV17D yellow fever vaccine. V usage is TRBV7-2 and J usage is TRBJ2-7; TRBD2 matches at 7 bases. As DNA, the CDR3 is TGTGCCAGCAGCTTAGCGGGAGGGAGCCACGAGCAGTACTTC. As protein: CASSLAGGSHEQYF.